These T cell receptor beta chains were read from a single sample in a study of T cell responses to AZD1222 COVID-19 vaccine. Here immunoSEQ multiplex PCR was the method, and the copy in TCRdb shows in-frame clones only, minus some. The table includes 150,000 to 200,000 clones, 88% detected once. This material consisted of peripheral blood, taken 28 days after the second AZD1222 dose. These TCRs come from an adult who received the AZD1222 COVID-19 vaccine. Each CDR3 is given with its conserved first and last residue. A D gene is named only where the DNA matches it firmly. A clone size is listed for some rows: how often the clone was seen (once, few, many), or a class if it is expanded.

J	V	size	D	DNA	CDR3
TRBJ1-3	TRBV9	NA	NA	TGTGCCAGCGGGGTGGGAAACACCATATATTTT	CASGVGNTIYF
TRBJ1-1	TRBV9	NA	NA	TGTGCCAGCAGCGTAACTCCGGGGGCGACGACTGAAGCTTTCTTT	CASSVTPGATTEAFF
TRBJ1-5	TRBV28	few	NA	TGTGCCAGCAGCCCCACGGGGCAGCCCCAGCATTTT	CASSPTGQPQHF
TRBJ1-1	TRBV6-2/TRBV6-3	NA	NA	TGTGCCAGCAGCCCACTGGGACCGAACACTGAAGCTTTCTTT	CASSPLGPNTEAFF
TRBJ1-1	TRBV30	NA	NA	TGTGCCTGGGGGGGCCCGGGGAACACTGAAGCTTTCTTT	CAWGGPGNTEAFF
TRBJ2-3	TRBV5-6	NA	TRBD2	TGTGCCAGCAGCCCGGAGGGGGCTAGCGGGAGGACAGATACGCAGTATTTT	CASSPEGASGRTDTQYF
TRBJ2-3	TRBV3-1/TRBV3-2	NA	TRBD2	TGTGCCAGCAGCCCCCGGGGTAGCGGGAGGATCACAGATACGCAGTATTTT	CASSPRGSGRITDTQYF
TRBJ2-5	TRBV9	NA	NA	TGTGCCAGCAGCGTAGAGGGCGCCCGGGAGACCCAGTACTTC	CASSVEGARETQYF
TRBJ1-5	TRBV7-2	NA	NA	TGTGCCAGCAGCTTAGGGCAGGGGATGGGTCAGCCCCAGCATTTT	CASSLGQGMGQPQHF
TRBJ2-3	TRBV7-3	NA	NA	TGTGCCAGCAGCTTCGCTGGGGGCACAGATACGCAGTATTTT	CASSFAGGTDTQYF
TRBJ2-7	TRBV6-6	NA	NA	TGTGCCAGCAGTTACTCCTCTAGGTCCTACGAGCAGTACTTC	CASSYSSRSYEQYF
TRBJ2-7	TRBV7-9	NA	NA	TGTGCCAGCAGCCCTTGGGTAGCGACGGACCACGAGCAGTACTTC	CASSPWVATDHEQYF
TRBJ2-7	TRBV29-1	NA	NA	TGCAGCGTTGTGGCAGGGTTCAACGAGCAGTACTTC	CSVVAGFNEQYF
TRBJ1-2	TRBV28	NA	NA	TGTGCCAGCAGTTTAACGACCGTGGGGGGCTACACCTTC	CASSLTTVGGYTF
TRBJ2-1	TRBV24-1	once	TRBD2	TGTGCCACCAGTGATCGCGGCGGCGGGAGGGAGCAGTTCTTC	CATSDRGGGREQFF
TRBJ2-6	TRBV18	NA	NA	TGTGCCAGCTCACCACCGCCGGCACAGAGGCGCTCTGGGGCCAACGTCCTGACTTTC	CASSPPPAQRRSGANVLTF
TRBJ2-1	TRBV5-4	NA	TRBD2	TGTGCCAGCAGCTTGAAAGCGGGAGCGAACAATGAGCAGTTCTTC	CASSLKAGANNEQFF
TRBJ2-7	TRBV28	NA	TRBD2	TGTGCCAGCAGTCGGGGGGACTCCTACGAGCAGTACTTC	CASSRGDSYEQYF
TRBJ2-1	TRBV7-2	NA	TRBD1	TGTGCCAGCACCTTAAAGGTAGGGGGCGGTTACAATGAGCAGTTCTTC	CASTLKVGGGYNEQFF
TRBJ2-1	TRBV7-9	once	TRBD2	TGTGCCAGCAGCTTAGGGCGTCTAGCGGGAGTAGGGGAGCAGTTCTTC	CASSLGRLAGVGEQFF
TRBJ2-5	TRBV9	few	TRBD2	TGTGCCAGCAGCGTGTCTAGCGGGAGGTTACAAGAGACCCAGTACTTC	CASSVSSGRLQETQYF
TRBJ1-5	TRBV21-1	NA	NA	TGTGCCAGCGGGGGGACAGACGGTGGGGGCAATCAGCCCCAGCATTTT	CASGGTDGGGNQPQHF
TRBJ1-3	TRBV7-9	NA	NA	TGTGCCAGCAACGGGGATCCCTCTGGAAACACCATATATTTT	CASNGDPSGNTIYF
TRBJ1-2	TRBV7-2	NA	NA	TGTGCCAGCAGCTTAGAGGTACGACAGACATATGGCTACACCTTC	CASSLEVRQTYGYTF
TRBJ1-2	TRBV24-1	NA	TRBD1	TGTGCCACCACCCCAGGGGGGGGTAGTGGCTACACCTTC	CATTPGGGSGYTF
TRBJ2-2	TRBV5-4	NA	NA	TGTGCCAGCAGCTTCCCAGGCACCGGGGAGCTGTTTTTT	CASSFPGTGELFF
TRBJ1-5	TRBV7-2	NA	NA	TGTGCCAGCAGTTTGTTACAGGCCGGGGAACAGCCCCAGCATTTT	CASSLLQAGEQPQHF
TRBJ2-3	TRBV7-9	NA	TRBD2	TGTGCCAGCAGCGCTGCACTAGCGCCAGATACGCAGTATTTT	CASSAALAPDTQYF
TRBJ1-6	TRBV2	NA	NA	TGTGCCAGCAGTCCCCCGGATTCACCCCTCCACTTT	CASSPPDSPLHF
TRBJ2-5	TRBV7-6	NA	NA	TGTGCCAGCAGCTTAGGACGGGTAAACTACCAAGAGACCCAGTACTTC	CASSLGRVNYQETQYF
TRBJ2-7	TRBV28	NA	NA	TGTGCCAGCAGGACAGCCTCCTACGAGCAGTACTTC	CASRTASYEQYF
TRBJ2-3	TRBV5-1	NA	TRBD1	TGCGCCAGCAGCTGGGGACAGGGGGGGAGCACAGATACGCAGTATTTT	CASSWGQGGSTDTQYF
TRBJ1-1	TRBV7-9	NA	NA	TGTGCCAGCAGCCTAACGACTGGGGGCGGATACATGAACACTGAAGCTTTCTTT	CASSLTTGGGYMNTEAFF
TRBJ2-3	TRBV7-9	NA	TRBD2	TGTGCCAGCAGCTACTCTAGCGGGAGGGTGCAGGATACGCAGTATTTT	CASSYSSGRVQDTQYF
TRBJ2-7	TRBV7-2	NA	TRBD2	TGTGCCAGCAGCCCCGGGGGGGGGATTAGCTCCTACGAGCAGTACTTC	CASSPGGGISSYEQYF
TRBJ2-3	TRBV28	NA	NA	TGTGCCAGCAGTTTGCAGGGTGCAGATACGCAGTATTTT	CASSLQGADTQYF
TRBJ1-4	TRBV9	NA	TRBD1	TGTGCCAGCAGCGTAGGAGTACAGCAGACAGGGGGTTGGGAAAAACTGTTTTTT	CASSVGVQQTGGWEKLFF
TRBJ2-7	TRBV6-2/TRBV6-3	NA	NA	TGTGCCAGCAGTGCCTCCGGGACAAATTACTACGAGCAGTACTTC	CASSASGTNYYEQYF
TRBJ2-1	TRBV6-2/TRBV6-3	NA	NA	TGTGCCAGCAGTTGGGCAGGGTTGGATGAGCAGTTCTTC	CASSWAGLDEQFF
TRBJ1-5	TRBV5-4	NA	NA	TGTGCCAGCTCCCTTTATGAGGGTCAGCCCCAGCATTTT	CASSLYEGQPQHF
TRBJ2-3	TRBV28	NA	TRBD1	TGTGCCGGAGGACAGGGGGCCACAGATACGCAGTATTTT	CAGGQGATDTQYF
TRBJ2-3	TRBV28	NA	TRBD1	TGTGCCAGCAGTCCGGGACAGGGGGGGGCCACAGATACGCAGTATTTT	CASSPGQGGATDTQYF
TRBJ2-1	TRBV7-2	NA	TRBD1	TGTGCCAGCAGCTTAGCCCCCGGGACAGTCTACAATGAGCAGTTCTTC	CASSLAPGTVYNEQFF
TRBJ1-6	TRBV19	NA	NA	TGTGCCAGTAGCTCCCAAGCCCAGATCAATTCACCCCTCCACTTT	CASSSQAQINSPLHF
TRBJ2-2	TRBV19	NA	NA	TGTGCCAGTAGTACAGGGCCGAACACCGGGGAGCTGTTTTTT	CASSTGPNTGELFF
TRBJ2-7	TRBV12-2	few	NA	TGTGCAAGTCGCTTATCCCCCCGCGAGACTAGCGGGTCGGGAGAGCAGTACTTC	CASRLSPRETSGSGEQYF